This T cell receptor (beta chain) was sequenced during a study of blood T cell repertoires in COVID-19. Looking at the study overall: The samples span acute and convalescent COVID-19 from the United States, Italy and Spain.

The authors' processing: Scientists estimated how many nucleated cells there were by amplifying reference gene primers. Assay used: immunoSEQ multiplex PCR; TCRdb lists only in-frame clones, some missing. For V, J and clone size, that table is used; D and trimming come from the DNA. The sample holds roughly 120,000 clones, around 87% seen once. V was cut by 0 bases and J by 6 bases, with 12 bases left in between. The V gene's germline CDR1 is SGHRS and CDR2 YFSETQ. The CDR3 runs 15 residues. The sequence was collected from a human donor in a cohort sampled during active COVID-19. Sequencing input: peripheral blood. The V and J genes are TRBV5-1 and TRBJ2-2; D gene ambiguous. CDR3 amino acids: CASSLDYLGPGELFF. CDR3 nucleotides: TGCGCCAGCAGCTTGGATTACCTGGGCCCCGGGGAGCTGTTTTTT.